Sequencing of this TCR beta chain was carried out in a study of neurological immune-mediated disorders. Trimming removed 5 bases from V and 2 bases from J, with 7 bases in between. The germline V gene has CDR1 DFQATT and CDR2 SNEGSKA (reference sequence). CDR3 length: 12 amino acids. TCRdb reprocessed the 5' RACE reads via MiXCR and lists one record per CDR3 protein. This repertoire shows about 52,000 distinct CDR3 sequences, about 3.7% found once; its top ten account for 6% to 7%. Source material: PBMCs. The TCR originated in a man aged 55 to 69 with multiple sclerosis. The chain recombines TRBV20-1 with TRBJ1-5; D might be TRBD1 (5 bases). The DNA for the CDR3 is TGCAGTGCTGGGGGAGGCAATCAGCCCCAGCATTTT. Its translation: CSAGGGNQPQHF.